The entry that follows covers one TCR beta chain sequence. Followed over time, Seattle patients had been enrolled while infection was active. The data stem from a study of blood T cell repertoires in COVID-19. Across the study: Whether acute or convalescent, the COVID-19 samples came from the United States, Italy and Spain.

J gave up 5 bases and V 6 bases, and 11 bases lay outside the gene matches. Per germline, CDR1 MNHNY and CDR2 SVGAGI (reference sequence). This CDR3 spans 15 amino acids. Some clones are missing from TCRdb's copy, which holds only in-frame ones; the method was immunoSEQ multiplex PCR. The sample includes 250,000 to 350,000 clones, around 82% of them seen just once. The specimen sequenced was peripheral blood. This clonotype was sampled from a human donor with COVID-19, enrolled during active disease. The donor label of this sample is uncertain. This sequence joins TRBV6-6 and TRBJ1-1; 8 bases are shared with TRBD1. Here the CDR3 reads CASRAAGQGWTEAFF. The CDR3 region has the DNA TGTGCCAGCAGAGCAGCAGGACAGGGATGGACTGAAGCTTTCTTT.